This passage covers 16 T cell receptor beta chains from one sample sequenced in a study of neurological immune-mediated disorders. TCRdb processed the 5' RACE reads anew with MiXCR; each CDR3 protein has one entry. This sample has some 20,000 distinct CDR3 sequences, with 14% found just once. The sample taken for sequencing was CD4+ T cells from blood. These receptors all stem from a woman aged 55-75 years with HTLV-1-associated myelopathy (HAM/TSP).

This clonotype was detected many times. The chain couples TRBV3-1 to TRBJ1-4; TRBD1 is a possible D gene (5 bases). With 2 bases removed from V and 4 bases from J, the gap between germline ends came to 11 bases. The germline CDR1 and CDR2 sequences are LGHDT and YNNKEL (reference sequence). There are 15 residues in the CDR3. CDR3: CASSQQPGGNEKLFF. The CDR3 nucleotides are TGTGCCAGCAGCCAACAGCCGGGGGGTAATGAAAAACTGTTTTTT. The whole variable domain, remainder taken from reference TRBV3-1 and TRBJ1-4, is DTAVSQTPKYLVTQMGNDKSIKCEQNLGHDTMYWYKQDSKKFLKIMFSYNNKELIINETVPNRFSPKSPDKAHLNLHINSLELGDSAVYFCASSQQPGGNEKLFFGSGTQLSVL.

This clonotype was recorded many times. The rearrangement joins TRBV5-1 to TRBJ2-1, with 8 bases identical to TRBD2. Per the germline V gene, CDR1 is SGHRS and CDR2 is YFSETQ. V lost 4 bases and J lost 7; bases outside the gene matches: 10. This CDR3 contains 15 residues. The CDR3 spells CASSAGTRDGNEQFF. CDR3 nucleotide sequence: TGCGCCAGCAGCGCTGGGACTAGGGATGGGAATGAGCAGTTCTTC.

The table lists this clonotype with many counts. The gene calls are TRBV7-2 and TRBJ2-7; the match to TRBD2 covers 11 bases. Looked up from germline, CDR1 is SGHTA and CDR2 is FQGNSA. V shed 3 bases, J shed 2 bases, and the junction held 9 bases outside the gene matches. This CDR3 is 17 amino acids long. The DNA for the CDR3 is TGTGCCAGCAGCTTTAGGCGACTAGCGGGGACAACCTACGAGCAGTACTTC. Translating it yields CASSFRRLAGTTYEQYF.

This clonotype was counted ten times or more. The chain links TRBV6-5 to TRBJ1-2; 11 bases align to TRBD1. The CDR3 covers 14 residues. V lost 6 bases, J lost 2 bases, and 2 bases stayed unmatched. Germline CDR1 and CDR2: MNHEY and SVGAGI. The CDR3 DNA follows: TGTGCCAGCAGCCGGACAGGGGGCAACTATGGCTACACCTTC. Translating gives CASSRTGGNYGYTF.

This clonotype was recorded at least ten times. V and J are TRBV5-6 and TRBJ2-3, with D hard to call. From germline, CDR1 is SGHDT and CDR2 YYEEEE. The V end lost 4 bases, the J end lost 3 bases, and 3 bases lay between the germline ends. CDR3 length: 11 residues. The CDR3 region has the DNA TGTGCCAGCAGCCAGACAGATACGCAGTATTTT. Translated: CASSQTDTQYF.

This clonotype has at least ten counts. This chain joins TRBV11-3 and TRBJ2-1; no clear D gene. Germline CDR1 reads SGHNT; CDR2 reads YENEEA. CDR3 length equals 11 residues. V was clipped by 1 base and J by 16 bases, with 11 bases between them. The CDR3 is CASSLAVAVFF. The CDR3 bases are TGTGCCAGCAGCTTAGCGGTTGCGGTCTTCTTC. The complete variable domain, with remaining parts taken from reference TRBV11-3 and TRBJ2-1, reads EAGVVQSPRYKIIEKKQPVAFWCNPISGHNTLYWYLQNLGQGPELLIRYENEEAVDDSQLPKDRFSAERLKGVDSTLKIQPAELGDSAVYLCASSLAVAVFFGPGTRLTVL.

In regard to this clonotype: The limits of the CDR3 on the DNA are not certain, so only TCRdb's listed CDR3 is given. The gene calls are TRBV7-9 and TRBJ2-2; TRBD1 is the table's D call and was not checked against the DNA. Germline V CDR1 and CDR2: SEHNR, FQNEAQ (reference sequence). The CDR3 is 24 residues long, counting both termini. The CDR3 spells CASSQAPGQTYEQYFGPGTGELFF.

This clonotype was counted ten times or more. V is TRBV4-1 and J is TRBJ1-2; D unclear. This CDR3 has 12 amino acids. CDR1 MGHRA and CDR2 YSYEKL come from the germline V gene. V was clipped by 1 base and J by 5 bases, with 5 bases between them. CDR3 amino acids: CASSQVGYGYTF. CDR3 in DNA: TGCGCCAGCAGCCAAGTGGGGTATGGCTACACCTTC.

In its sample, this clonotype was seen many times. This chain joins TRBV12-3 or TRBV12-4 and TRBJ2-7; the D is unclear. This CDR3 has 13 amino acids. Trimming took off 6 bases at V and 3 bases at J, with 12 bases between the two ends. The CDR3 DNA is TGTGCCAGCAGCCGATGGGGTAGCTACGAGCAGTACTTC. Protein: CASSRWGSYEQYF.

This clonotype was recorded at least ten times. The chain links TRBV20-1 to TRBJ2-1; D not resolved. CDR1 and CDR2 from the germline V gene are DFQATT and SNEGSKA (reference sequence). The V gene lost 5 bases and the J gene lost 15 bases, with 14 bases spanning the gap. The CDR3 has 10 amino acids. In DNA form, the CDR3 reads TGCAGTGCTGGGTCGGGCGAACCGTTCTTC. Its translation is CSAGSGEPFF.

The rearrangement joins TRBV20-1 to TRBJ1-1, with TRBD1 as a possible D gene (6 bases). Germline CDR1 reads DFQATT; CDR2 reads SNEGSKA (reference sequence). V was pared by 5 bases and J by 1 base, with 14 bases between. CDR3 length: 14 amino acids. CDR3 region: CSADSRGENTEAFF. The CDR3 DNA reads TGCAGTGCTGATTCCAGGGGAGAGAACACTGAAGCTTTCTTT.

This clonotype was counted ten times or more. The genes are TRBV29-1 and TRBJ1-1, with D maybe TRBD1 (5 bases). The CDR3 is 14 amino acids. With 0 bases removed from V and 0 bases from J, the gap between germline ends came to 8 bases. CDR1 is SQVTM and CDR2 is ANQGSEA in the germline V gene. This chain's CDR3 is CSVEERGMNTEAFF. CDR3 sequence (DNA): TGCAGCGTTGAAGAGAGGGGCATGAACACTGAAGCTTTCTTT.

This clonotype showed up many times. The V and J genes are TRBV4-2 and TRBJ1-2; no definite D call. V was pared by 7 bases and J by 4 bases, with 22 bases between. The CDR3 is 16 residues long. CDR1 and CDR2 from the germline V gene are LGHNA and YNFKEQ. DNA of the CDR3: TGTGCCAGCACCCCTTTAAGGTCGGATCTTCCCTATGGCTACACCTTC. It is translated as CASTPLRSDLPYGYTF.

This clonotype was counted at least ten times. CDR3 loop: CASSLVPETNYGYTF. In DNA form, the CDR3 reads TGTGCCAGCAGCTTAGTGCCCGAGACAAACTATGGCTACACCTTC. V is TRBV7-2 and J is TRBJ1-2; D ambiguous. Germline loops: CDR1 SGHTA, CDR2 FQGNSA. This CDR3 region has 15 residues. Trimming stripped 1 base from V and 2 bases from J, with 11 bases between.

CDR3 DNA sequence: TGCAGTGCTAGCGGGAGTCGAAATGAGCAGTTCTTC. It encodes CSASGSRNEQFF. The rearrangement uses TRBV20-1 and TRBJ2-1; weak D call: TRBD2 (6 bases). Germline-derived CDR1 and CDR2 are DFQATT and SNEGSKA (reference sequence). The CDR3 is 12 amino acids. Trimming took off 3 bases at V and 7 bases at J, with 10 bases between the two ends.

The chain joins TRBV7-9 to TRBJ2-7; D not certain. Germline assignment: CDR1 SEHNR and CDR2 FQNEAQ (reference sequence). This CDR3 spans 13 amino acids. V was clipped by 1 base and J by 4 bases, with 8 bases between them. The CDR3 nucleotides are TGTGCCAGCAGCTTAGAGAGTAGTTACGAGCAGTACTTC. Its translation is CASSLESSYEQYF.